This T cell receptor (beta chain) was identified in a study of a mutant IDH1 vaccine in newly diagnosed glioma. Study context: Vaccines were begun 4-6 weeks after radiotherapy alone, or with temozolomide cycles. The study held visit V12 at week 35 and visit V13 at week 47.

This clone was seen a handful of times. Its antigen is as yet unknown. Only in-frame clones appear in the TCRdb table, and some are missing; sequencing was by immunoSEQ multiplex PCR. The sample has over 45,000 clones, roughly 75% seen once. CDR3 size: 13 residues. Germline CDR1 MNHNY, CDR2 SVGAGI (reference sequence). The trim removed 11 bases at V and 1 base at J, leaving 4 bases unmatched. Study conclusions and caveats: Whatever changes occurred in top peripheral T cell clonotypes seemed unrelated to pseudoprogression.

Time point given: week 47, end of study. With topical imiquimod, each dose of the vaccine consisted of 300 ug of mutant IDH1 20-mer peptide. Donors had new IDH1-mutant astrocytomas of WHO grade 3 or 4 (ATRX-lost). The sequence was obtained from a man aged 50 to 59 with glioma. The rearrangement joins TRBV6-6 to TRBJ1-5; TRBD1 matches at 8 bases. Specimen: PBMCs, collected from a glioma patient whose treatment included an IDH1 peptide vaccine. CDR3 region: CAGTGGSNQPQHF. CDR3 DNA sequence: TGTGCCGGTACAGGGGGAAGCAATCAGCCCCAGCATTTT.